This T cell receptor (beta chain) was captured by sequencing in a study of identical twins. The V segment lost 1 base and the J segment 6 bases; nucleotides outside the gene matches: 11. CDR3 length equals 16 residues. TCRdb independently ran MiXCR on the 5' RACE reads; one entry per CDR3 protein. This sample has about 520,000 distinct CDR3 sequences, with 20% to 25% found just once. These data also formed part of another study, on T cells expressing NK-cell markers. Per that paper: HCMV specificity of expanded NKG2C+ T cell clones remained unclear.

The V and J genes are TRBV12-3 or TRBV12-4 and TRBJ2-5; 7 bases match TRBD2. The source material was CD4+ T cells sorted from blood. The receptor comes from a woman aged 18-29 years in good health. CDR3 nucleotides: TGTGCCAGCAGTTTAGTTGCGGCGGGAGTACGAAAGACCCAGTACTTC. The encoded protein is CASSLVAAGVRKTQYF.